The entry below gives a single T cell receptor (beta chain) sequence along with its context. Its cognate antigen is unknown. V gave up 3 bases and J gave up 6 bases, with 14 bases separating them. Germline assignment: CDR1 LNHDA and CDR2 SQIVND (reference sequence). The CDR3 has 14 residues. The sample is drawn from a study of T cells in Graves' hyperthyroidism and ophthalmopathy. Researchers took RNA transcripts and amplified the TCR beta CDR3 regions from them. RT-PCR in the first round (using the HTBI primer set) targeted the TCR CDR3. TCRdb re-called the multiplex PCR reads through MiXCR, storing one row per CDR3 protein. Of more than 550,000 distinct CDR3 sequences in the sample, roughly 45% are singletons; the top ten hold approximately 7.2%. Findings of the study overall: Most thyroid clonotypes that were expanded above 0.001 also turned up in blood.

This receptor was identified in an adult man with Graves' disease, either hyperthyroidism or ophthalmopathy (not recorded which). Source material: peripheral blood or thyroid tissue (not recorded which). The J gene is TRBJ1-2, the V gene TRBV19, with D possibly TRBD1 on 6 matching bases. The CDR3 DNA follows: TGTGCCAGTAGTATTAGGGGGGTAAACGATGGCTACACCTTC. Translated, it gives CASSIRGVNDGYTF. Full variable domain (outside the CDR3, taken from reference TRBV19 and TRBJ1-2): DGGITQSPKYLFRKEGQNVTLSCEQNLNHDAMYWYRQDPGQGLRLIYYSQIVNDFQKGDIAEGYSVSREKKESFPLTVTSAQKNPTAFYLCASSIRGVNDGYTFGSGTRLTVV.